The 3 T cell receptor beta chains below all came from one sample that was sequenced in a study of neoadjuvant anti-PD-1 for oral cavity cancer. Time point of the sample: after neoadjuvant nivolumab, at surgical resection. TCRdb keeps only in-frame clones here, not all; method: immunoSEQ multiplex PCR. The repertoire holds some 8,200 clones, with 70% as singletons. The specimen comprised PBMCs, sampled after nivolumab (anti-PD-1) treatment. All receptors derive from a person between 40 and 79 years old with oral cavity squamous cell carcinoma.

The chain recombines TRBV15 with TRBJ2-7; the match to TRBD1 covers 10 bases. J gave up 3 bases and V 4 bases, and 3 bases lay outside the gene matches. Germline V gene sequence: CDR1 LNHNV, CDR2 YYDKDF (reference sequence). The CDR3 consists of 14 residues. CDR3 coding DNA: TGTGCCACCAGCAAAGGGACAGGGGACTACGAGCAGTACTTC. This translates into CATSKGTGDYEQYF.

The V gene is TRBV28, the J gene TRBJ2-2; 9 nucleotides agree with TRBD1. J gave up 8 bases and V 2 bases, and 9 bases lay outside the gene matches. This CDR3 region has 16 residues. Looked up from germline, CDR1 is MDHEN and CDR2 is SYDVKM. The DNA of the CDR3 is TGTGCCAGCAGTTTAACTTATGGACAGGGGAGTGGGGAGCTGTTTTTT. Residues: CASSLTYGQGSGELFF. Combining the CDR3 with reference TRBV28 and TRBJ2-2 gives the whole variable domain DVKVTQSSRYLVKRTGEKVFLECVQDMDHENMFWYRQDPGLGLRLIYFSYDVKMKEKGDIPEGYSVSREKKERFSLILESASTNQTSMYLCASSLTYGQGSGELFFGEGSRLTVL.

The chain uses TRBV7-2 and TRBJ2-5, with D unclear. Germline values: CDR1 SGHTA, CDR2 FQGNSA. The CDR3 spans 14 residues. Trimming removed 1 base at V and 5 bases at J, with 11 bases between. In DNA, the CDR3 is TGTGCCAGCAGCTTAGAGGGAATGGAGGAGACCCAGTACTTC. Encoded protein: CASSLEGMEETQYF.